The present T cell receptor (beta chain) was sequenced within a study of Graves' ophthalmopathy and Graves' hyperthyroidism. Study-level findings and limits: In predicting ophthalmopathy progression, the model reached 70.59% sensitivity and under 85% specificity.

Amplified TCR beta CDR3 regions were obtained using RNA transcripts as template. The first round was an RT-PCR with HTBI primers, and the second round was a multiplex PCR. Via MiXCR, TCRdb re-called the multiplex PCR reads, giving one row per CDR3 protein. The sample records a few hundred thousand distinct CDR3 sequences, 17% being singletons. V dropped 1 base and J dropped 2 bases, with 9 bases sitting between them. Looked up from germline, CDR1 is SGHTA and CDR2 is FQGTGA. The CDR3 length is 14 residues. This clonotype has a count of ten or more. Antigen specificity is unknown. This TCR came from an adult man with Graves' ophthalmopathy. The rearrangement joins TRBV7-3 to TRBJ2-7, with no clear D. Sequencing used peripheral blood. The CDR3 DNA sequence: TGTGCCAGCAGCTTAAAGGACCCAACCTACGAGCAGTACTTC. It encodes CASSLKDPTYEQYF.